The 13 T cell receptor beta chains listed next were all sequenced from one sample in a study of shared clonotypes between healthy human individuals. Here immunoSEQ multiplex PCR was the method, and the copy in TCRdb shows in-frame clones only, minus some. The sample has 2 million to 2.5 million clones, approximately 95% seen once; the top ten hold roughly 0.36%. Input material: naive CD4+ T cells from PBMCs. Noted subset: CD45RA+ positively selected. All receptors derive from a man aged 18-30 years in good health. Some clones in this sample may be carry-over from other donors' samples.

This chain joins TRBV19 and TRBJ1-5, with D maybe TRBD1 (5 bases). The CDR3 contains 14 residues. Per germline, CDR1 LNHDA and CDR2 SQIVND (reference sequence). V was pared by 9 bases and J by 3 bases, with 15 bases between. The CDR3 DNA reads TGTGCCAGCTCCGCCGGGGGAATCAATCAGCCCCAGCATTTT. It codes for CASSAGGINQPQHF.

Of note for this clone: This same CDR3 is encoded by further DNA sequences in the sample. V usage is TRBV2 and J usage is TRBJ1-1, with TRBD1 identical over 9 bases. CDR1 is SNHLY, CDR2 FYNNEI, per germline. This CDR3 has 14 amino acids. V lost 5 bases and J lost 2; bases outside the gene matches: 3. The DNA of the CDR3 is TGTGCCAGCAGTCTAACAGGGGGCAACACTGAAGCTTTCTTT. This codes for CASSLTGGNTEAFF.

Comment on this clone: Other DNA sequences from this sample encode an identical CDR3 as well. The chain is built from TRBV27 and TRBJ2-7; D uncertain. CDR3 length equals 12 residues. V lost 6 bases and J 0 bases, leaving 6 bases between the germline ends. Germline assignment: CDR1 MNHEY and CDR2 SMNVEV (reference sequence). CDR3 sequence: CASSSSSYEQYF. DNA for the CDR3: TGTGCCAGCAGCTCAAGCTCCTACGAGCAGTACTTC.

CDR3 sequence: CASSSQSGRGQYF. In DNA form, the CDR3 reads TGTGCCAGCAGTTCCCAAAGTGGCAGGGGGCAGTACTTC. This sequence joins TRBV28 and TRBJ2-4; TRBD1 matches 7 bases. This CDR3 contains 13 residues. The germline gives CDR1 MDHEN, CDR2 SYDVKM. J was trimmed by 13 bases and V by 4 bases; bases with no gene match: 10.

The V call is TRBV28, the J call TRBJ1-2, with D perhaps matching TRBD1 (6 bases). Germline V CDR1 and CDR2: MDHEN, SYDVKM. The CDR3 sequence is 17 residues long. Deletions cut 6 bases from V and 6 bases from J, with 26 bases between. The CDR3, as DNA: TGTGCCAGCAGAGTTTATGAAGGTTGGGGGAGGACAGATGGCTACACCTTC. It codes for CASRVYEGWGRTDGYTF.

In regard to this clone: The sample contains more than one DNA sequence encoding this CDR3. The chain recombines TRBV5-1 with TRBJ2-3; 14 bases agree with TRBD2. This CDR3 has 17 amino acids. The ends lost 0 bases at V and 2 bases at J; junction bases unmatched: 2. Germline loops: CDR1 SGHRS, CDR2 YFSETQ. The DNA of the CDR3 is TGCGCCAGCAGCTTGGCGGGACTAGCGGGAGTCACAGATACGCAGTATTTT. It specifies CASSLAGLAGVTDTQYF.

V is TRBV7-2 and J is TRBJ2-3, with D perhaps TRBD1 (5 bases). With 5 bases removed from V and 2 bases from J, the gap between germline ends came to 11 bases. CDR1 is SGHTA, CDR2 FQGNSA, per germline. The CDR3 spans 14 residues. Here the CDR3 reads CASSTTGATDTQYF. For the CDR3, the DNA is TGTGCCAGCAGCACCACTGGGGCCACAGATACGCAGTATTTT.

CDR3 protein: CASSTGTAPYEQYF. In nucleotides, the CDR3 is TGTGCCAGCAGTACCGGGACAGCTCCCTACGAGCAGTACTTC. The rearrangement joins TRBV7-3 to TRBJ2-7; TRBD1 matches 7 bases. This CDR3 comprises 14 residues. Unmatched junction bases numbered 7, after V lost 6 bases and J lost 2 bases. Germline CDR1 is SGHTA and CDR2 is FQGTGA. Drawing the rest from reference TRBV7-3 and TRBJ2-7, the complete variable domain is GAGVSQTPSNKVTEKGKYVELRCDPISGHTALYWYRQSLGQGPEFLIYFQGTGAADDSGLPNDRFFAVRPEGSVSTLKIQRTERGDSAVYLCASSTGTAPYEQYFGPGTRLTVT.

As regards this clone: Other DNA sequences from this sample encode an identical CDR3 as well. The chain combines TRBV7-3 with TRBJ1-5; D gene ambiguous. Trimming removed 3 bases at V and 7 bases at J, with 10 bases between. The CDR3 is 13 residues long. Germline values: CDR1 SGHTA, CDR2 FQGTGA. As DNA, the CDR3 is TGTGCCAGCAGCTTTCGTGAGGGACAGCCCCAGCATTTT. Translating it yields CASSFREGQPQHF.

As regards this clone: Other DNA sequences from this sample encode an identical CDR3 as well. The V and J genes are TRBV6-6 and TRBJ2-7, with TRBD1 matching 10 bases. V trimming: 6 bases; J trimming: 4 bases; junction bases outside the gene matches: 6. This CDR3 is 14 amino acids long. The germline V gene has CDR1 MNHNY and CDR2 SVGAGI (reference sequence). The DNA for the CDR3 is TGTGCCAGCAGCCCCGGGACAGGGGTTTACGAGCAGTACTTC. Encoded protein: CASSPGTGVYEQYF.

This clone was counted a single time. V gene TRBV5-1 combines with J gene TRBJ2-7; D is perhaps TRBD2 (7 bases). The CDR3 runs to 15 residues. Trimming cost V 4 bases and J 5 bases, with 19 bases left between them. Germline V gene sequence: CDR1 SGHRS, CDR2 YFSETQ. For the CDR3, the DNA is TGCGCCAGCAGCCCTCTACTAGGGGGGGCTAACGAGCAGTACTTC. Translating it yields CASSPLLGGANEQYF. The variable domain in full, with the rest retrieved from reference TRBV5-1 and TRBJ2-7, is KAGVTQTPRYLIKTRGQQVTLSCSPISGHRSVSWYQQTPGQGLQFLFEYFSETQRNKGNFPGRFSGRQFSNSRSEMNVSTLELGDSALYLCASSPLLGGANEQYFGPGTRLTVT.

The CDR3 sequence: CASSLWPRGTGELFF. For the CDR3, the DNA is TGTGCCAGCAGCTTATGGCCCCGCGGCACCGGGGAGCTGTTTTTT. The chain has TRBV7-8 and TRBJ2-2, with D uncertain. The V end was cut by 2 bases, the J end by 4 bases, with 11 bases between. The CDR3 is 15 residues long. Germline CDR1 and CDR2: SGHVS and FQNEAQ.

Note on this clone: Additional DNA sequences in this sample encode the identical CDR3. Written as DNA, the CDR3 is TGTGCCAGCAGCTTGGCCGACGAGCAGTACTTC. Residues: CASSLADEQYF. The chain uses TRBV5-4 and TRBJ2-7; D remains unclear. The CDR3 contains 11 residues. CDR1 SGHNT and CDR2 YYREEE come from the germline V gene (reference sequence). Trimming took 0 bases from V and 5 from J, leaving 3 bases between them. The full variable domain, its missing parts supplied by reference TRBV5-4 and TRBJ2-7, is ETGVTQSPTHLIKTRGQQVTLRCSSQSGHNTVSWYQQALGQGPQFIFQYYREEENGRGNFPPRFSGLQFPNYSSELNVNALELDDSALYLCASSLADEQYFGPGTRLTVT.